The clone carrying this T cell receptor (beta chain) has only a few counts. J was trimmed by 3 bases and V by 6 bases; bases with no gene match: 2. This CDR3 is 14 amino acids long. The V gene's germline CDR1 is LNHDA and CDR2 SQIVND (reference sequence). The protocol was immunoSEQ multiplex PCR, while the TCRdb copy is restricted to in-frame clones and leaves out a portion. The sample lists about 35,000 clones; about 70% were seen once. This entry belongs to a study of cytotoxic CD8 clonotypes in ibrutinib-treated CLL. This chain links TRBV19 with TRBJ2-2; TRBD1 agrees at 9 bases. The TCR sequence derives from a human donor with chronic lymphocytic leukemia. Material: PBMCs, obtained at disease progression, from a patient treated with ibrutinib. This CDR3 is CASRGDRDTGELFF. The CDR3 coding sequence is TGTGCCAGTAGGGGGGACAGGGACACCGGGGAGCTGTTTTTT.